Included here is one T cell receptor beta chain sequence, with context. The data were produced by immunoSEQ multiplex PCR, yet TCRdb's version contains in-frame clones alone and is incomplete. The table records fewer than 250,000 clones, about four fifths of them present only once. This sample was included in a study of blood T cell repertoires in COVID-19. About the research overall: Samples came from the United States, Italy and Spain, spanning acute and convalescent COVID-19. In each case, the material was cDNA or gDNA derived from T cells, B-cell-depleted T cells, or PBMCs.

The CDR3 totals 12 residues. The V and J ends lost 4 bases and 2 bases respectively, with 4 bases between them. CDR1 and CDR2 from the germline V gene are KGHDR and SFDVKD. The sequence was collected from a woman between 40 and 55 years old with active or convalescent COVID-19. The genes are TRBV24-1 and TRBJ1-1; D gene unclear. Sequencing was done on a sample of peripheral blood. CDR3 loop: CATSDYNTEAFF. CDR3 coding DNA: TGTGCCACCAGTGACTATAACACTGAAGCTTTCTTT.